Following are 24 T cell receptor beta chains from one sample sequenced in a study of blood T cell repertoires in COVID-19. Assay used: immunoSEQ multiplex PCR; TCRdb lists only in-frame clones, some missing. The sample consists of about 260,000 clones, about 87% of them appearing once. Specimen: PBMCs or T cells enriched from blood (not recorded which). The source is a man aged 45-65 years who had been exposed to COVID-19.

The chain employs TRBV9 and TRBJ2-3; 9 bases are shared with TRBD2. V was clipped by 0 bases and J by 4 bases; unmatched bases: 3. The CDR3 runs to 15 residues. CDR1 SGDLS and CDR2 YYNGEE come from the germline V gene. The CDR3 bases are TGTGCCAGCAGCGTAGCTAGCGGGAAGGCAGATACGCAGTATTTT. Translated, it gives CASSVASGKADTQYF. Supplemented by reference TRBV9 and TRBJ2-3, the full variable domain reads DSGVTQTPKHLITATGQRVTLRCSPRSGDLSVYWYQQSLDQGLQFLIQYYNGEERAKGNILERFSAQQFPDLHSELNLSSLELGDSALYFCASSVASGKADTQYFGPGTRLTVL.

The J gene is TRBJ1-2, the V gene TRBV28; 9 nucleotides line up with TRBD1. The CDR3 spans 16 residues. The V gene's germline CDR1 is MDHEN and CDR2 SYDVKM. The V and J ends lost 6 bases and 7 bases, in that order; junction bases with no gene match: 15. CDR3 loop: CASRQTGTGSVGGYTF. CDR3 DNA sequence: TGTGCCAGCAGGCAAACCGGGACAGGGTCTGTAGGTGGCTACACCTTC.

V gene TRBV18 combines with J gene TRBJ2-3, with TRBD2 matching 7 bases. Germline V gives CDR1 KGHSH, CDR2 LQKENI. V shed 3 bases, J shed 0 bases, and the junction held 9 bases outside the gene matches. This CDR3 has 17 amino acids. The CDR3 DNA sequence: TGTGCCAGCTCACCCCCCCTTGGTAGCGGGAGCACAGATACGCAGTATTTT. This sequence encodes CASSPPLGSGSTDTQYF.

CDR3 nucleotide sequence: TGCAGCGTTGTAAGGGGCACTAATGAAAAACTGTTTTTT. Its translation: CSVVRGTNEKLFF. V usage is TRBV29-1 and J usage is TRBJ1-4; possibly TRBD1 for D (5 bases). This CDR3 spans 13 amino acids. Trimming stripped 4 bases from V and 2 bases from J, with 8 bases between. Germline CDR1 reads SQVTM; CDR2 reads ANQGSEA.

The gene calls are TRBV14 and TRBJ2-3; D remains ambiguous. The CDR3 has 14 residues. With 1 base removed from V and 4 bases from J, the gap between germline ends came to 9 bases. Germline V gives CDR1 SGHDN, CDR2 FVKESK. The CDR3 coding sequence is TGTGCCAGCAGCCAAGTTGGTCTATCAGATACGCAGTATTTT. Amino acid sequence: CASSQVGLSDTQYF.

The gene calls are TRBV19 and TRBJ1-6; D is unclear. Trimming removed 5 bases at V and 0 bases at J, with 14 bases between. In germline, CDR1 is LNHDA, CDR2 SQIVND (reference sequence). This CDR3 contains 17 residues. The DNA of the CDR3 is TGTGCCAGTAGTGAGGCCCGAAGGAGCTCCTATAATTCACCCCTCCACTTT. Encoded protein: CASSEARRSSYNSPLHF. Complete variable domain (other parts from reference TRBV19 and TRBJ1-6): DGGITQSPKYLFRKEGQNVTLSCEQNLNHDAMYWYRQDPGQGLRLIYYSQIVNDFQKGDIAEGYSVSREKKESFPLTVTSAQKNPTAFYLCASSEARRSSYNSPLHFGNGTRLTVT.

This clone was picked up one time. This sequence joins TRBV2 and TRBJ2-3, with D possibly being TRBD2 (7 bases). The CDR3 has 18 amino acids. Germline V CDR1 and CDR2: SNHLY, FYNNEI. Trimming left V 6 bases short and J 1 base short, with 23 bases between. The CDR3 sequence: CASSSPLGGGRGTDTQYF. The CDR3 coding sequence is TGTGCCAGCAGCTCACCCCTAGGGGGGGGGAGGGGCACAGATACGCAGTATTTT. The full variable domain, with the rest looked up from reference TRBV2 and TRBJ2-3, is EPEVTQTPSHQVTQMGQEVILRCVPISNHLYFYWYRQILGQKVEFLVSFYNNEISEKSEIFDDQFSVERPDGSNFTLKIRSTKLEDSAMYFCASSSPLGGGRGTDTQYFGPGTRLTVL.

This clone was observed a handful of times. The chain employs TRBV28 and TRBJ1-2; possibly TRBD1 for D (6 bases). The CDR3 spans 14 residues. Trimming stripped 2 bases from V and 4 bases from J, with 11 bases between. Per germline, CDR1 MDHEN and CDR2 SYDVKM. The CDR3 DNA is TGTGCCAGCAGTTTAGAGGGCAGGGGCTATGGCTACACCTTC. This codes for CASSLEGRGYGYTF.

The V call is TRBV12-1, the J call TRBJ1-3. TRBV12-1 counts as a pseudogene. The CDR3 runs to 16 residues. In DNA, the CDR3 is TGTGCCAGCAGCTCCCCGGTACCCTGTACCTGGAACACCATATATTTT. It encodes CASSSPVPCTWNTIYF.

This sequence joins TRBV2 and TRBJ1-2, with a weak D call TRBD1 (6 bases). Germline CDR1 SNHLY, CDR2 FYNNEI. This CDR3 spans 13 amino acids. Deletions cut 0 bases from V and 7 bases from J, with 9 bases between. The CDR3 sequence is CASSEARGIGYTF. In nucleotides, the CDR3 is TGTGCCAGCAGTGAAGCCAGGGGAATTGGCTACACCTTC.

The chain uses TRBV18 and TRBJ2-2, with D maybe TRBD1 (5 bases). Trimming took 1 base from V and 5 from J, leaving 14 bases between them. CDR3 length: 16 amino acids. Germline assignment: CDR1 KGHSH and CDR2 LQKENI. In DNA, the CDR3 is TGTGCCAGCTCACCACAGCAGGGATGGCAAACCGGGGAGCTGTTTTTT. Its translation: CASSPQQGWQTGELFF.

The V gene is TRBV6-5, the J gene TRBJ2-3, with TRBD1 identical over 9 bases. CDR3 length equals 14 residues. V shed 6 bases, J shed 3 bases, and the junction held 4 bases outside the gene matches. CDR1 and CDR2 (germline): MNHEY, SVGAGI. CDR3 residues: CASRLQGATDTQYF. CDR3 sequence (DNA): TGTGCCAGCAGATTACAGGGGGCTACAGATACGCAGTATTTT.

This rearrangement joins TRBV27 to TRBJ1-1; the D gene is possibly TRBD1 (6 bases). Germline V gene data show CDR1 as MNHEY and CDR2 as SMNVEV (reference sequence). This CDR3 is built from 15 residues. Trimming removed 2 bases at V and 1 base at J, with 11 bases between. The CDR3 sequence is CASSLTGFGNTEAFF. CDR3 DNA: TGTGCCAGCAGTTTAACAGGGTTCGGGAACACTGAAGCTTTCTTT.

The V gene is TRBV3-1 (or the pseudogene TRBV3-2), the J gene TRBJ1-4, with 7 bases that match TRBD1. V shed 4 bases and J 7 bases; nucleotides not matched to a gene: 9. The CDR3 runs 15 residues. CDR1 and CDR2 (germline): LGHDT, YNNKEL (reference sequence). CDR3: CASSLYRGNSEKLFF. CDR3 bases: TGTGCCAGCAGCCTTTACAGGGGTAATAGTGAAAAACTGTTTTTT.

The chain combines TRBV5-6 with TRBJ2-5, with TRBD2 matching 10 bases. The germline V gene encodes CDR1 SGHDT and CDR2 YYEEEE. The CDR3 is 14 residues long. V shed 4 bases and J 8 bases; nucleotides not matched to a gene: 8. In DNA form, the CDR3 reads TGTGCCAGCAGCGGAGGGACTAGCGTCGAAACCCAGTACTTC. Translating it yields CASSGGTSVETQYF.

The chain employs TRBV19 and TRBJ1-1, with D tentatively TRBD1 (6 bases). Trimming shortened V by 8 bases and J by 0 bases, and 16 bases separated the two germline ends. The CDR3 length is 15 residues. Germline V gene data show CDR1 as LNHDA and CDR2 as SQIVND (reference sequence). The chain's CDR3 is CASVRQGSLNTEAFF. The CDR3 region has the DNA TGTGCCAGTGTCAGGCAGGGGAGTCTGAACACTGAAGCTTTCTTT. The variable domain in full, with the rest retrieved from reference TRBV19 and TRBJ1-1, is DGGITQSPKYLFRKEGQNVTLSCEQNLNHDAMYWYRQDPGQGLRLIYYSQIVNDFQKGDIAEGYSVSREKKESFPLTVTSAQKNPTAFYLCASVRQGSLNTEAFFGQGTRLTVV.

The chain recombines TRBV10-3 with TRBJ1-6; maybe TRBD1 (5 bases). The V gene lost 2 bases and the J gene lost 3 bases, with 11 bases spanning the gap. This CDR3 has 16 amino acids. Germline CDR1 and CDR2: ENHRY and SYGVKD. The CDR3 here is CAISEGQGGYNSPLHF. The DNA for the CDR3 is TGTGCCATCAGTGAGGGGCAGGGAGGCTATAATTCACCCCTCCACTTT.

The rearrangement links TRBV19 to TRBJ2-2, with 9 bases aligning to TRBD1. This CDR3 is built from 17 residues. V shed 4 bases and J 0 bases; nucleotides not matched to a gene: 6. Germline values: CDR1 LNHDA, CDR2 SQIVND (reference sequence). The CDR3 sequence: CASSRVQGASNTGELFF. CDR3 coding DNA: TGTGCCAGTAGTAGGGTACAGGGGGCTTCGAACACCGGGGAGCTGTTTTTT.

This sequence joins TRBV24-1 and TRBJ2-5; 10 nucleotides match TRBD2. The CDR3 has 17 amino acids. Germline-derived CDR1 and CDR2 are KGHDR and SFDVKD. The J segment lost 2 bases and the V segment lost 0 bases, leaving 5 bases of the junction unmatched. CDR3 region: CATSDLALAGEQETQYF. CDR3 nucleotide sequence: TGTGCCACCAGTGATTTGGCCCTAGCGGGAGAACAAGAGACCCAGTACTTC.

This rearrangement joins TRBV3-1 (or the pseudogene TRBV3-2) to TRBJ1-2; the match to TRBD1 covers 9 bases. CDR3 length: 13 residues. The trim removed 4 bases at V and 8 bases at J, leaving 5 bases unmatched. The germline CDR1 and CDR2 sequences are LGHDT and YNNKEL (reference sequence). DNA for the CDR3: TGTGCCAGCAGCCTTGGGACAGGGAACGGCTACACCTTC. It translates to CASSLGTGNGYTF.

The chain is built from TRBV2 and TRBJ1-5, with 7 nucleotides matching TRBD1. Trimming removed 5 bases from V and 4 bases from J; junction bases left unmatched: 5. The CDR3 runs 14 residues. CDR1 is SNHLY and CDR2 is FYNNEI in the germline V gene. The CDR3 loop reads CASSRVTGNQPQHF. The DNA of the CDR3 is TGTGCCAGCAGTCGAGTGACAGGGAATCAGCCCCAGCATTTT.

This clone was observed a single time. V is TRBV6-5 and J is TRBJ1-5; D may be TRBD1 (6 bases). The germline V gene encodes CDR1 MNHEY and CDR2 SVGAGI. Trimming pared 8 bases from V and 3 bases from J, leaving 14 bases between. This CDR3 spans 14 amino acids. The CDR3 DNA is TGTGCCAGCGCTAGGGGACAAGTCAATCAGCCCCAGCATTTT. Translating it yields CASARGQVNQPQHF.

This chain connects TRBV28 to TRBJ2-2, with 10 nucleotides matching TRBD2. There are 16 residues in the CDR3. J lost 5 bases, V lost 6 bases, and 9 bases had no gene match. Per germline, CDR1 MDHEN and CDR2 SYDVKM. This CDR3 is CASSEGTSVGTGELFF. Here the CDR3 DNA reads TGTGCCAGCAGCGAAGGGACTAGCGTAGGGACCGGGGAGCTGTTTTTT.

The chain is built from TRBV10-3 and TRBJ1-4, with no clear D. Germline V gives CDR1 ENHRY, CDR2 SYGVKD. Trimming cost V 2 bases and J 7 bases, with 11 bases left between them. CDR3 length equals 14 residues. CDR3: CAISEEVLAEKLFF. In nucleotides, the CDR3 is TGTGCCATCAGTGAGGAGGTCCTCGCTGAAAAACTGTTTTTT.